This record looks at one TCR beta chain sequence and its context. V lost 1 base and J 1 base, leaving 8 bases between the germline ends. In germline, CDR1 is SGHVS, CDR2 FQNEAQ. The CDR3 is made up of 14 amino acids. The sample belongs to a study of blood T cell repertoires in COVID-19. Study in general: Researchers got acute and convalescent COVID-19 samples from the United States, Italy and Spain. Sources were T cells, B-cell-depleted T cells, or PBMCs; the material itself was cDNA or gDNA.

Per the original data handling: Nucleated cell number was recorded as an estimate derived from reference gene primer amplification. TCRdb keeps only in-frame clones here, not all; method: immunoSEQ multiplex PCR. The DNA gave D and trimming, while V, J and clone size come from that table. The data contain more than 35,000 clones, approximately 80% of them seen just once; the ten biggest clones take up more than 14%. What was sequenced was peripheral blood. The chain recombines TRBV7-8 with TRBJ2-7, with D possibly matching TRBD2 (5 bases). This TCR derives from a man aged 50-60 years with active or convalescent COVID-19. The CDR3 nucleotides are TGTGCCAGCAGCTTAGGCCTAGCATCCTACGAGCAGTACTTC. It yields the protein CASSLGLASYEQYF.